Listed here is a single TCR beta chain. Its specificity is not known. This entry is derived from a study of T-cell memory formation after mild COVID-19. Study information: Clustering of TCRs was largely donor specific.

Sample barcodes and UMIs were carried by the TCR alpha and TCR beta cDNA libraries that 5'RACE generated with constant-segment primers. Using its own MiXCR run on the 5' RACE reads, TCRdb lists one record per CDR3 protein. The sample lists about 49,000 distinct CDR3 sequences; over 6.5% were seen once. Findings and caveats of the study: Cross-reactive memory apparently joined, as some responding clones appeared in pre-infection memory.

Germline-derived CDR1 and CDR2 are SGHTA and FQGNSA. V shed 0 bases and J shed 0 bases, with 18 bases lying between them. This CDR3 has 20 amino acids. Sequences were obtained from PBMCs or a T cell subset sorted from them (not recorded which). The TCR was taken from a man in his late teens or twenties who had mild COVID-19 (a few samples of this study predate the infection). Cell type and time point are not known. The chain couples TRBV7-2 to TRBJ2-6; D possibly uses TRBD1 or TRBD2 (5 bases each). The CDR3 sequence is CASSLALGTGRGSGANVLTF. CDR3 nucleotides: TGTGCCAGCAGCTTAGCGTTGGGGACGGGACGCGGCTCTGGGGCCAACGTCCTGACTTTC.